This T cell receptor beta chain was recorded in a study of CD8 T cells in ankylosing spondylitis. Study conclusions and caveats: Blood from ankylosing spondylitis patients appeared to carry a characteristic roughly eight-variant TCR beta motif. A subset of motif variants has previously been described in the synovial fluid and blood of reactive arthritis. CD8+ by phenotype, disease-linked clones were relatively rare in peripheral blood.

To note about this clonotype: Its specificity is unknown.

Germline V CDR1 and CDR2: MDHEN, SYDVKM. V was pared by 8 bases and J by 5 bases, with 18 bases between. The CDR3 is 14 residues long. Quantitative 5'-RACE with molecular barcodes produced the TCR beta libraries. TCRdb redid the calling of the 5' RACE reads with MiXCR, one entry per CDR3 protein. The table includes a few hundred thousand distinct CDR3 sequences, 20% to 25% detected once. V gene TRBV28 combines with J gene TRBJ1-1; the D gene is possibly TRBD1 (6 bases). Sequenced sample: blood, either unsorted or a sorted T cell fraction (not recorded which). This clonotype was sampled from a male donor with ankylosing spondylitis. The CDR3 nucleotides read TGTGCCAGCTCCCAGGGGCGGCGGGGGACTGAAGCTTTCTTT. Translation: CASSQGRRGTEAFF.